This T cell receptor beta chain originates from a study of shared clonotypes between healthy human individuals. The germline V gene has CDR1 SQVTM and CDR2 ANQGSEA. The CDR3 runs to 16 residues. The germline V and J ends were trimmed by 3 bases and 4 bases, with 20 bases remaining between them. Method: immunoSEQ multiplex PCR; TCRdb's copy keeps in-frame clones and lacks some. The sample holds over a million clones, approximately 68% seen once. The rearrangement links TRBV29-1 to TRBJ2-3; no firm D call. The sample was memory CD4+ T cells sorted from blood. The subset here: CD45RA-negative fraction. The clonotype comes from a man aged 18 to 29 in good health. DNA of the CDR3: TGCAGCGTTGATGGTAGCCAAGGAAGGAGCGCAGATACGCAGTATTTT. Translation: CSVDGSQGRSADTQYF.